The 12 T cell receptor beta chains below all came from one sample that was sequenced in a study of PD-L1 blockade in urothelial cancer. The assay was immunoSEQ multiplex PCR, and TCRdb's table has in-frame clones only and misses some. The sample yields tens of thousands of clones, around 87% seen once. Time point defined: pretreatment peripheral blood. The sequences come from PBMCs, collected around atezolizumab (anti-PD-L1) treatment. All receptors derive from a man in his sixties with urothelial cancer.

Only one count was recorded for this clone. The chain combines TRBV5-6 with TRBJ2-4, with 8 bases that match TRBD1. CDR3 length: 16 residues. The junction had 4 bases not matched to a gene; V was cut back by 2 bases and J by 0 bases. Germline CDR1 is SGHDT and CDR2 is YYEEEE. CDR3 DNA sequence: TGTGCCAGCAGCTTCAGGGGGCAATTAGCCAAAAACATTCAGTACTTC. It codes for CASSFRGQLAKNIQYF.

The V call is TRBV6-5, the J call TRBJ2-5; D is possibly TRBD1 (6 bases). Trimming cost V 6 bases and J 7 bases, with 9 bases left between them. CDR1 is MNHEY and CDR2 is SVGAGI in the germline V gene. The CDR3 sequence is 11 residues long. The CDR3 sequence: CASSQGGTQYF. The CDR3 bases are TGTGCCAGCAGCCAAGGGGGGACCCAGTACTTC.

V and J are TRBV5-4 and TRBJ2-7; D possibly corresponds to TRBD1 (6 bases). The germline gives CDR1 SGHNT, CDR2 YYREEE (reference sequence). Trimming left V 2 bases short and J 2 bases short, with 14 bases between. This CDR3 comprises 15 residues. For the CDR3, the DNA is TGTGCCAGCAGCTTCTCCGTGGACAGTGCCTACGAGCAGTACTTC. It is translated as CASSFSVDSAYEQYF.

This chain uses TRBV5-4 with TRBJ1-1, with 8 bases lining up with TRBD1. The CDR3 consists of 14 residues. The trim removed 4 bases at V and 6 bases at J, leaving 8 bases unmatched. Germline CDR1 reads SGHNT; CDR2 reads YYREEE (reference sequence). This chain's CDR3 is CASSKNGQGAEAFF. In DNA, the CDR3 is TGTGCCAGCAGCAAGAATGGACAGGGAGCTGAAGCTTTCTTT. Using reference TRBV5-4 and TRBJ1-1 for the parts outside the CDR3, the full variable domain is ETGVTQSPTHLIKTRGQQVTLRCSSQSGHNTVSWYQQALGQGPQFIFQYYREEENGRGNFPPRFSGLQFPNYSSELNVNALELDDSALYLCASSKNGQGAEAFFGQGTRLTVV.

V and J are TRBV5-6 and TRBJ1-1; TRBD1 is a possible D gene (6 bases). V was pared by 0 bases and J by 6 bases, with 12 bases between. Germline CDR1 is SGHDT and CDR2 is YYEEEE. CDR3 length: 14 residues. The CDR3 DNA reads TGTGCCAGCAGCTTGGTTCAGGGGTTCGCTGAAGCTTTCTTT. Its translation is CASSLVQGFAEAFF.

The chain couples TRBV2 to TRBJ2-7; 10 nucleotides align to TRBD1. The CDR3 totals 16 residues. Germline V gives CDR1 SNHLY, CDR2 FYNNEI. Germline trimming cut 6 bases from V and 0 bases from J; bases unmatched to any gene: 8. This CDR3 reads CASRELGQGISYEQYF. CDR3 in DNA: TGTGCCAGCAGAGAGTTGGGACAGGGGATCTCCTACGAGCAGTACTTC.

The chain employs TRBV7-2 and TRBJ1-1; no reliable D call. Deletions cut 0 bases from V and 1 base from J, with 9 bases between. Germline CDR1 is SGHTA and CDR2 is FQGNSA. The CDR3 contains 15 residues. The CDR3 coding sequence is TGTGCCAGCAGCTTAGCCCCTGGGCAGAACACTGAAGCTTTCTTT. It is translated as CASSLAPGQNTEAFF.

The J gene is TRBJ2-3, the V gene TRBV18; TRBD2 matches 9 bases. This CDR3 comprises 18 residues. The V gene's germline CDR1 is KGHSH and CDR2 LQKENI. J gave up 3 bases and V 2 bases, and 12 bases lay outside the gene matches. The CDR3 DNA follows: TGTGCCAGCTCACCAATTTTCCTAGAGACTAGCGGAACAGATACGCAGTATTTT. It encodes CASSPIFLETSGTDTQYF.

The rearrangement links TRBV9 to TRBJ2-3; tentative D call: TRBD1 (6 bases). CDR1 and CDR2 from the germline V gene are SGDLS and YYNGEE. The CDR3 contains 14 residues. V lost 3 bases and J lost 8, with 16 bases in between. The CDR3 is CASSAKAGEGTQYF. In DNA form, the CDR3 reads TGTGCCAGCAGCGCGAAGGCAGGGGAAGGTACGCAGTATTTT. The variable domain in full, with the rest retrieved from reference TRBV9 and TRBJ2-3, is DSGVTQTPKHLITATGQRVTLRCSPRSGDLSVYWYQQSLDQGLQFLIQYYNGEERAKGNILERFSAQQFPDLHSELNLSSLELGDSALYFCASSAKAGEGTQYFGPGTRLTVL.

The V and J genes are TRBV18 and TRBJ1-2; 12 bases match TRBD1. V dropped 6 bases and J dropped 4; count of bases not matched to a gene: 6. Per germline, CDR1 KGHSH and CDR2 LQKENI. This CDR3 spans 15 amino acids. DNA for the CDR3: TGTGCCAGCTCGCCCGGGACAGGGGGCACCTATGGCTACACCTTC. The encoded protein is CASSPGTGGTYGYTF.

The rearrangement joins TRBV7-2 to TRBJ2-2, with 7 bases matching TRBD1. Germline-derived CDR1 and CDR2 are SGHTA and FQGNSA. The trim removed 1 base at V and 4 bases at J, leaving 6 bases unmatched. This CDR3 is built from 16 residues. The CDR3 DNA reads TGTGCCAGCAGCTTAGAAAGGGGGCGCATCACCGGGGAGCTGTTTTTT. Its translation is CASSLERGRITGELFF.

The V gene is TRBV4-1, the J gene TRBJ2-5, with 11 bases matching TRBD2. V trimming: 0 bases; J trimming: 9 bases; junction bases outside the gene matches: 3. The germline V gene encodes CDR1 MGHRA and CDR2 YSYEKL. The CDR3 covers 14 residues. CDR3 residues: CASSQEGSGGAQYF. The CDR3 nucleotides read TGCGCCAGCAGCCAAGAGGGTAGCGGGGGGGCCCAGTACTTC.